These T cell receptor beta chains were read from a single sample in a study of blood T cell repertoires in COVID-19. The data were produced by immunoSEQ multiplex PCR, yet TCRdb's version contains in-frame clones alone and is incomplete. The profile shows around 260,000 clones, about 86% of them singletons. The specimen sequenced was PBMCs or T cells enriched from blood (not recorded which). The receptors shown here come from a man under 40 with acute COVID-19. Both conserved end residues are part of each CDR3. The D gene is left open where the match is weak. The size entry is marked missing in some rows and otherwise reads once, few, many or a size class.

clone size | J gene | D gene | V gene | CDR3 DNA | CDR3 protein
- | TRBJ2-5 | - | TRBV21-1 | TGTGCCAGCAGCGCGAAGGCCCCCCTAGAACGAGAGACCCAGTACTTC | CASSAKAPLERETQYF
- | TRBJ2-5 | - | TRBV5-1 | TGTGCCAGCAGCTTGGGGCCAGGGATTCGGGAGACCCAGTACTTC | CASSLGPGIRETQYF
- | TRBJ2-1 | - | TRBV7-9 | TGTGCCAGCAGCTTAGATATGTTTGAGCAGTTCTTC | CASSLDMFEQFF
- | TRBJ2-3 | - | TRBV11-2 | TGTGCCAGCAGCACACGGACATCAGATACGCAGTATTTT | CASSTRTSDTQYF
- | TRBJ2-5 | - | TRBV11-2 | TGTGCCAGCAGCACCCGTCGGGGTAGGGAGACCCAGTACTTC | CASSTRRGRETQYF
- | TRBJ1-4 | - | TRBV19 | TGTGCCAGTAGTATCGGGCAGGGGAATGAAAAACTGTTTTTT | CASSIGQGNEKLFF
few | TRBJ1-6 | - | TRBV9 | TGTGCCAGCAGCGTCAACAGGGTCGAGTCCTATAATTCACCCCTCCACTTT | CASSVNRVESYNSPLHF
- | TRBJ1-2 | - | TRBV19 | TGTGCCAGTAGTATTTGGGGGGGCAACGGCTACACCTTC | CASSIWGGNGYTF
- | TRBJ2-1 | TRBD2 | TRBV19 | TGTGCCAGTAGTAGAGGACTAGCGGGGGGGGCCTACAATGAGCAGTTCTTC | CASSRGLAGGAYNEQFF
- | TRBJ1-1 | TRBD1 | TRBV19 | TGTGCCAGTAGTGTACGACAGGGTTTTACAAACACTGAAGCTTTCTTT | CASSVRQGFTNTEAFF
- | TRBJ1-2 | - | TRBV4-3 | TGCGCCAGCAGCCAAGGTGGAGGGTATACTGGCTATGGCTACACCTTC | CASSQGGGYTGYGYTF
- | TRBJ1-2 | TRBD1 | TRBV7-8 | TGTGCCAGCAGCTTATCGGACAGGGCTCCATATGGCTACACCTTC | CASSLSDRAPYGYTF
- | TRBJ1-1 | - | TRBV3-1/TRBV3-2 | TGTGCCAGCAGCCCTGACAGAGCAGACACTGAAGCTTTCTTT | CASSPDRADTEAFF
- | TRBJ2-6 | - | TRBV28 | TGTGCCAGCACCACGGCCCTAGGCCTTCCTGGGGCCAACGTCCTGACTTTC | CASTTALGLPGANVLTF
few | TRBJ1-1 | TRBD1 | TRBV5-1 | TGCGCCAGCCGGAATACTCCGGGACAGGGGAACACTGAAGCTTTCTTT | CASRNTPGQGNTEAFF
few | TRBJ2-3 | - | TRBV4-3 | TGCGCCAGCAGCCAAGATAGAGGAGGTGTCGATACGCAGTATTTT | CASSQDRGGVDTQYF
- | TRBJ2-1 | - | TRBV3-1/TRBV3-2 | TGTGCCAGCAGCCAAGGCTTGCGCAATGAGCAGTTCTTC | CASSQGLRNEQFF
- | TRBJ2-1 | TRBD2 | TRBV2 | TGTGCCAGCAGGAAGGGACTAGCGGGCTATGAGCAGTTCTTC | CASRKGLAGYEQFF
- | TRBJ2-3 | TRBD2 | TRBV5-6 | TGTGCCAGCAGCTTGAGGAGCGGGGGGCCAGATACGCAGTATTTT | CASSLRSGGPDTQYF
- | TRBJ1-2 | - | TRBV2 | TGTGCCAGCAGTCCGGAGTTGTATGGCTACACCTTC | CASSPELYGYTF
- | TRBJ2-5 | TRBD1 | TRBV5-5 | TGTGCCAGCAGCTTGGTTCTGGGACAGGGAGGGGAGACCCAGTACTTC | CASSLVLGQGGETQYF
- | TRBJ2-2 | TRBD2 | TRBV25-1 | TGTGCCAGCAGTGACGCCGGGACTAGCGGGGGCCTCGTGGGGGAGCTGTTTTTT | CASSDAGTSGGLVGELFF
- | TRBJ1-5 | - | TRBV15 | TGTGCCACCAGCAGAGACTATCAGCCCCAGCATTTT | CATSRDYQPQHF
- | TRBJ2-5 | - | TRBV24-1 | TGTGCCACCGTGGGAGTAGAGCTCGACCAAGAGACCCAGTACTTC | CATVGVELDQETQYF
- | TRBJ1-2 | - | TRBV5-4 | TGTGCCGGCAACTGGGAGGACGGCTATGGCTACACCTTC | CAGNWEDGYGYTF
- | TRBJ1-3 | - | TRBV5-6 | TGTGCCAGCAGCTTAGTCCAGAACTCTGGAAACACCATATATTTT | CASSLVQNSGNTIYF
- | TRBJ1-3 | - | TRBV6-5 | TGTGCCAGCCGAGCGACCTTGGACACCATATATTTT | CASRATLDTIYF
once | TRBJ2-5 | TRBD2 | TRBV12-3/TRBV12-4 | TGTGCCAGCCGGGGGGGAGGTCAAGAGACCCAGTACTTC | CASRGGGQETQYF
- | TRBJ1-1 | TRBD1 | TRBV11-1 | TGTGCCAGCAGCACTACAGGGGTTGGCACTGAAGCTTTCTTT | CASSTTGVGTEAFF
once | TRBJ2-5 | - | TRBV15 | TGTGCCACCAGCAGAGGACAGCTCCAAGAGACCCAGTACTTC | CATSRGQLQETQYF
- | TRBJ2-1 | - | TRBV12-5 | TGTGCTAGTGGTTTTGCGGGGAGCTCCTACAATGAGCAGTTCTTC | CASGFAGSSYNEQFF
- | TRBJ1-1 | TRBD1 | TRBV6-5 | TGTGCCAGCAGCGGGACAGGGGTCACTGAAGCTTTCTTT | CASSGTGVTEAFF
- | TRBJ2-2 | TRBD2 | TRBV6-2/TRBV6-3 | TGTGCCAGCAGTTTAACCCGGACTAGCGGGCTGGGGGCCGGGGAGCTGTTTTTT | CASSLTRTSGLGAGELFF
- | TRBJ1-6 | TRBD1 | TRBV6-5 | TGTGCCAGCAGTTACGACAGGGCCAAGGGTTCACCCCTCCACTTT | CASSYDRAKGSPLHF
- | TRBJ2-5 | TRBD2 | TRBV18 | TGTGCCAGTTTCGAGCGGGGACAAGAGACCCAGTACTTC | CASFERGQETQYF
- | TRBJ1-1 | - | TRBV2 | TGTGCCAGCAGGGAACACTCAACTGAAGCTTTCTTT | CASREHSTEAFF
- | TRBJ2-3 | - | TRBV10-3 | TGTGCCATCAGCGGGGACACAGATACGCAGTATTTT | CAISGDTDTQYF
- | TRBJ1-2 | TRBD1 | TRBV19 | TGTGCCAGTAGTATTTTAGGGACAGGGAAGTATGGCTACACCTTC | CASSILGTGKYGYTF